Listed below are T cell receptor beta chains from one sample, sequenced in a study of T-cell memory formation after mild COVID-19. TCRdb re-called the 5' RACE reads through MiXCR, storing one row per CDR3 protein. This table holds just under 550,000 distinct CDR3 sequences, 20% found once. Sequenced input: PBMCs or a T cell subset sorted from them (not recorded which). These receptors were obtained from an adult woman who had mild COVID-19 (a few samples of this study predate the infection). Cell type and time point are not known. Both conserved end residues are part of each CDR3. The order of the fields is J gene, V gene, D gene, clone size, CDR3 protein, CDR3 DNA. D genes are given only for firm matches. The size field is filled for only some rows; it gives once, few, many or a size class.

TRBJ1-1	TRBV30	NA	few	CAWSLIGGSFTEAFF	TGTGCCTGGAGTCTCATCGGGGGGTCTTTTACTGAAGCTTTCTTT
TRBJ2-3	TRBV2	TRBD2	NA	CATRLGLGGGQSTDTQYF	TGTGCCACCAGATTGGGCCTGGGCGGGGGGCAATCCACAGATACGCAGTATTTT
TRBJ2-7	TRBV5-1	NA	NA	CASSSQATYEQYF	TGCGCCAGCAGCTCCCAAGCCACTTACGAGCAGTACTTC
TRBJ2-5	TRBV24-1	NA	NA	CATSVVGEETQYF	TGTGCCACCAGTGTCGTGGGGGAAGAGACCCAGTACTTC
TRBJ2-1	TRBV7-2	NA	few	CASSADPREYNEQFF	TGTGCCAGCAGCGCAGACCCCCGGGAGTACAATGAGCAGTTCTTC
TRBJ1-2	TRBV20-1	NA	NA	CSATRELEVGGYTF	TGCAGTGCTACCCGGGAACTCGAGGTGGGTGGCTACACCTTC
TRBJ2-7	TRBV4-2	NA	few	CASSQAKIRERLCEQYF	TGTGCCAGCAGCCAAGCGAAGATACGGGAGCGGTTATGCGAGCAGTACTTC
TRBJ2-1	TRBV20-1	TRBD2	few	CSARDRRGLAGPYNEQFF	TGCAGTGCTAGAGATCGTAGAGGACTAGCGGGGCCCTACAATGAGCAGTTCTTC
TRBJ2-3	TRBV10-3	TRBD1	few	CAISESTLQGTDTQYF	TGTGCCATCAGTGAGTCGACTTTACAGGGGACAGATACGCAGTATTTT
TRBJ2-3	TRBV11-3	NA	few	CASRRYSGTPGDTQYF	TGTGCCAGCAGACGTTATTCCGGGACTCCAGGAGATACGCAGTATTTT
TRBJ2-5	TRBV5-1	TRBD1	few	CASSLAYRTGETQYF	TGCGCCAGCAGCTTGGCCTACAGGACAGGGGAGACCCAGTACTTC
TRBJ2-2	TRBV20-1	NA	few	CSAPRTPAPGELFF	TGCAGTGCCCCCAGGACTCCCGCTCCCGGGGAGCTGTTTTTT
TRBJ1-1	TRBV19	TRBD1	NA	CASSIPGQGVNTEAFF	TGTGCCAGTAGTATTCCGGGACAGGGTGTTAACACTGAAGCTTTCTTT
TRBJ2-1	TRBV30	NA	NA	CAWSAIAYNEQFF	TGTGCCTGGAGTGCTATCGCGTACAATGAGCAGTTCTTC
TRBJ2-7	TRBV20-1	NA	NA	CSARSVTDGSYEQYF	TGCAGTGCTAGATCCGTAACCGATGGGAGCTACGAGCAGTACTTC
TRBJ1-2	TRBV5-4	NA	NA	CASSLGGYRYGYTF	TGTGCCAGCAGCTTGGGAGGGTACCGCTATGGCTACACCTTC
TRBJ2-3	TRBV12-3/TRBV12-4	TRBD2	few	CASSLARRGGADTQYF	TGTGCCAGCAGTTTAGCGCGGCGGGGGGGCGCCGATACGCAGTATTTT
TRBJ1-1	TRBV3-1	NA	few	CASSQVRGTEAFF	TGTGCCAGCAGCCAAGTAAGGGGGACTGAAGCTTTCTTT
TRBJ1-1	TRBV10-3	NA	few	CAIRSGGMGNTEAFF	TGTGCCATCAGGAGTGGGGGAATGGGAAACACTGAAGCTTTCTTT
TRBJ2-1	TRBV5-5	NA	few	CASSPHDEQFF	TGTGCCAGCAGCCCACATGATGAGCAGTTCTTC
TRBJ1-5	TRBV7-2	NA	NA	CASSLGYLGALDSNQPQHF	TGTGCCAGCAGCTTAGGCTACTTGGGGGCCCTCGATAGCAATCAGCCCCAGCATTTT
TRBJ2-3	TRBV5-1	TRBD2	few	CASSFNLAGSTDTQYF	TGCGCCAGCAGCTTTAACCTAGCGGGCAGCACAGATACGCAGTATTTT
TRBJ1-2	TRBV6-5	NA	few	CASSRAPIFNYGYTF	TGTGCCAGCTCTAGGGCACCCATCTTTAACTATGGCTACACCTTC
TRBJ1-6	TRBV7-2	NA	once	CASSLRRINSPLNF	TGTGCCAGCAGCTTACGCAGGATTAATTCACCCCTCAACTTT
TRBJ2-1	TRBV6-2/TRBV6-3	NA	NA	CAIRLGMIGDEQFF	TGTGCCATTCGACTGGGTATGATCGGCGATGAGCAGTTCTTC
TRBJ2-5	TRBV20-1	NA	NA	CSATDPLPYQETQYF	TGCAGTGCTACCGACCCACTTCCGTACCAAGAGACCCAGTACTTC
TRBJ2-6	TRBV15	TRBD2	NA	CATSRTREVSGANVLTF	TGTGCCACCAGCAGAACCCGGGAGGTCTCTGGGGCCAACGTCCTGACTTTC
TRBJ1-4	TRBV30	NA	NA	CAWSNSATNEKLFF	TGTGCCTGGAGTAACAGCGCAACTAATGAAAAACTGTTTTTT
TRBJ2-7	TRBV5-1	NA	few	CASSWGRRDDEQYF	TGCGCCAGCAGCTGGGGGCGGCGGGACGACGAGCAGTACTTC
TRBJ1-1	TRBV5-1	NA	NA	CASSDQGTNTEAFF	TGCGCCAGCAGCGACCAGGGGACGAACACTGAAGCTTTCTTT
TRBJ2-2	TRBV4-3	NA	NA	CASSIRTAGELFF	TGCGCCAGCAGCATCCGGACTGCCGGGGAGCTGTTTTTT
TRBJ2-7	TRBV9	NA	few	CASSVATGSNEQYF	TGTGCCAGCAGCGTAGCCACGGGATCCAACGAGCAGTACTTC
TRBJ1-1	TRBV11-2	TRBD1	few	CASSSQGAGTEAFF	TGTGCCAGCAGCTCCCAGGGGGCCGGCACTGAAGCTTTCTTT
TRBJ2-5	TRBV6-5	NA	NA	CASSYSNVNRETQYF	TGTGCCAGCAGTTACTCGAATGTGAACCGGGAGACCCAGTACTTC
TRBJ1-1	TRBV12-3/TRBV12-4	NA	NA	CASSFTGMNTEAFF	TGTGCCAGCAGTTTTACAGGGATGAACACTGAAGCTTTCTTT
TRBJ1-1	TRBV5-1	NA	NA	CASSLTPTVNTEAFF	TGCGCCAGCAGCTTAACCCCGACCGTGAACACTGAAGCTTTCTTT
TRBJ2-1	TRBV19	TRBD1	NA	CASSSLDRGRNEQFF	TGTGCCAGTAGTTCCCTGGACAGGGGGCGGAATGAGCAGTTCTTC
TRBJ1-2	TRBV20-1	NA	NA	CSAITTALTNYGYTF	TGCAGTGCTATTACAACAGCCCTTACTAACTATGGCTACACCTTC
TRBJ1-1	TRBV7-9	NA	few	CASSLREAFF	TGTGCCAGCAGCTTACGCGAAGCTTTCTTT
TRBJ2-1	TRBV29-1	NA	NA	CSVEDQGWGYNEQFF	TGCAGCGTTGAAGACCAGGGGTGGGGTTACAATGAGCAGTTCTTC
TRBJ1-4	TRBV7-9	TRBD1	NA	CASSSSGTGSEKLFF	TGTGCCAGCAGCTCCTCCGGGACAGGCAGTGAAAAACTGTTTTTT
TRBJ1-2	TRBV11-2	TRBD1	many	CASSRTGEGGYTF	TGTGCCAGCAGCCGGACAGGGGAAGGTGGCTACACCTTC
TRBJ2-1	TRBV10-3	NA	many	CAISLDNEQFF	TGTGCCATCAGCCTTGACAATGAGCAGTTCTTC
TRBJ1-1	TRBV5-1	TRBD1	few	CASSPDRASMNTEAFF	TGCGCCAGCAGCCCGGACAGGGCGTCAATGAACACTGAAGCTTTCTTT
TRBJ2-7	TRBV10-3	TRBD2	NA	CAISEASGSAYEQYF	TGTGCCATCAGTGAAGCGAGCGGGAGCGCCTACGAGCAGTACTTC
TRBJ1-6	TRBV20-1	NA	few	CSARADRSSYNSPLHF	TGCAGTGCTAGAGCCGACAGGAGCTCCTATAATTCACCCCTCCACTTT
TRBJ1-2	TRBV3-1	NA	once	CASSQAKVYGYTF	TGTGCCAGCAGCCAAGCAAAAGTTTATGGCTACACCTTC
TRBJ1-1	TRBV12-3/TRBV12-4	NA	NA	CASSTLGGLTEAFF	TGTGCCAGCAGCACGCTAGGGGGGTTAACTGAAGCTTTCTTT
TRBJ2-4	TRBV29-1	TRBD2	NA	CSVEGRGGAKNIQYF	TGCAGCGTTGAAGGTCGCGGGGGAGCCAAAAACATTCAGTACTTC